Below are 14 T cell receptor beta chains sequenced from a single sample in a study of blood T cells in healthy people across ages. A second PCR, run for about 7 to 12 cycles, used a sample-barcoded 5' primer plus a J-beta primer mix. One entry per CDR3 protein, called by TCRdb with MiXCR from the 5' RACE reads. The sample holds some 890,000 distinct CDR3 sequences; 29% are singletons and the top ten take about 9.4%. These data were also reused for a study on T cells of mothers and their children.

Sequenced material: blood. These TCRs come from a woman between 40 and 50 years old in good health.

Notes on this clonotype: A much more abundant neighbour one base away suggests this may be a read error. The chain is built from TRBV20-1 and TRBJ1-6; D is possibly TRBD1 (5 bases). V gave up 5 bases and J gave up 0 bases, with 20 bases separating them. The CDR3 spans 18 residues. The germline V gene has CDR1 DFQATT and CDR2 SNEGSKA (reference sequence). CDR3 sequence: CSAAPMGRADSYNSPLHF. Here the CDR3 DNA reads TGCAGTGCTGCCCCCATGGGACGGGCGGACTCCTATAATTCACCCCTCCACTTT.

The J gene is TRBJ1-4, the V gene TRBV28; the D gene is possibly TRBD1 (5 bases). The germline CDR1 and CDR2 sequences are MDHEN and SYDVKM. V lost 6 bases to trimming and J lost 0 bases, with 14 bases between them. The CDR3 spans 16 residues. This CDR3 is CASSLGEGATNEKLFF. In nucleotides, the CDR3 is TGTGCCAGCAGCCTAGGGGAGGGAGCAACTAATGAAAAACTGTTTTTT.

This clonotype was recorded at least ten times. The J gene is TRBJ2-5, the V gene TRBV7-2; 12 bases agree with TRBD2. Trimming at V came to 2 bases and at J to 5 bases, leaving 3 bases not matched to a gene. This CDR3 region has 15 residues. Germline V gives CDR1 SGHTA, CDR2 FQGNSA. CDR3 sequence reads: CASSLLAGGLETQYF. In nucleotides, the CDR3 is TGTGCCAGCAGCTTACTAGCGGGGGGGCTGGAGACCCAGTACTTC.

This chain links TRBV6-5 with TRBJ1-2; D gene ambiguous. V lost 2 bases and J lost 8, with 15 bases in between. The CDR3 is 14 amino acids. Germline CDR1 MNHEY, CDR2 SVGAGI. This CDR3 reads CASSYPAGVGGYTF. In DNA form, the CDR3 reads TGTGCCAGCAGTTACCCCGCGGGAGTAGGGGGCTACACCTTC.

V gene TRBV20-1 combines with J gene TRBJ1-6; the D is unclear. Looked up from germline, CDR1 is DFQATT and CDR2 is SNEGSKA (reference sequence). The CDR3 is 15 residues long. V was pared by 3 bases and J by 7 bases, with 16 bases between. CDR3 sequence reads: CSASKVGSRNSPLHF. The CDR3 DNA reads as TGCAGTGCTAGTAAGGTCGGATCCAGAAATTCACCCCTCCACTTT.

The chain joins TRBV7-6 to TRBJ2-7; TRBD1 or TRBD2 may be the D gene (6 bases each). Germline assignment: CDR1 SGHVS and CDR2 FNYEAQ. V shed 10 bases and J shed 5 bases, with 12 bases lying between them. CDR3 length: 11 residues. The CDR3: CATSRGDEQYF. For the CDR3, the DNA is TGTGCCACTAGTAGGGGGGACGAGCAGTACTTC.

This clonotype appeared once. This chain links TRBV5-1 with TRBJ2-7; 8 nucleotides match TRBD1. V was clipped by 4 bases and J by 6 bases; unmatched bases: 6. CDR3 size: 13 residues. Per germline, CDR1 SGHRS and CDR2 YFSETQ. The CDR3 coding sequence is TGCGCCAGCAGCCATCCGGGACAGGCCGAGCAGTACTTC. This gives the protein CASSHPGQAEQYF. Drawing the rest from reference TRBV5-1 and TRBJ2-7, the complete variable domain is KAGVTQTPRYLIKTRGQQVTLSCSPISGHRSVSWYQQTPGQGLQFLFEYFSETQRNKGNFPGRFSGRQFSNSRSEMNVSTLELGDSALYLCASSHPGQAEQYFGPGTRLTVT.

This clonotype was picked up a small number of times. The gene calls are TRBV15 and TRBJ2-5; 7 bases are shared with TRBD2. The CDR3 totals 16 residues. V lost 0 bases to trimming and J lost 3 bases; unmatched junction nucleotides: 7. The germline gives CDR1 LNHNV, CDR2 YYDKDF (reference sequence). The CDR3 bases are TGTGCCACCAGCAGAGAGGTCGAGCGGGGCGAAGAGACCCAGTACTTC. It is translated as CATSREVERGEETQYF.

This clonotype was recorded at least ten times. The rearrangement links TRBV7-9 to TRBJ2-1; TRBD2 agrees at 12 bases. The CDR3 has 16 amino acids. The germline V gene has CDR1 SEHNR and CDR2 FQNEAQ (reference sequence). The junction had 4 bases not matched to a gene; V was cut back by 5 bases and J by 2 bases. CDR3 in amino acids: CASSPTSGGPYNEQFF. As DNA, the CDR3 is TGTGCCAGCAGCCCGACTAGCGGGGGCCCCTACAATGAGCAGTTCTTC. Based on the CDR3 plus reference TRBV7-9 and TRBJ2-1, the full variable domain is DTGVSQNPRHKITKRGQNVTFRCDPISEHNRLYWYRQTLGQGPEFLTYFQNEAQLEKSRLLSDRFSAERPKGSFSTLEIQRTEQGDSAMYLCASSPTSGGPYNEQFFGPGTRLTVL.

This clonotype was detected ten times or more. V is TRBV20-1 and J is TRBJ2-3, with TRBD2 identical over 7 bases. The CDR3 consists of 14 residues. The germline V gene has CDR1 DFQATT and CDR2 SNEGSKA (reference sequence). The V gene end was trimmed by 6 bases and the J gene end by 0 bases; junction bases not matched to a gene: 6. The CDR3 coding sequence is TGCAGTGCCAGGGACTACCTCAGCACAGATACGCAGTATTTT. Protein: CSARDYLSTDTQYF.

This clonotype was seen many times. The chain links TRBV25-1 to TRBJ2-7; D unresolved. CDR1 and CDR2 from the germline V gene are MGHDK and SYGVNS. This CDR3 contains 14 residues. V was trimmed by 6 bases and J by 0 bases, leaving 12 bases between them. The DNA of the CDR3 is TGTGCCAGCAGCGATACACGAGGCTCCTACGAGCAGTACTTC. It specifies CASSDTRGSYEQYF.

The J gene is TRBJ2-5, the V gene TRBV20-1, with unresolved D. The J call may be wrong; the DNA end is better matched by TRBJ2-7. The CDR3 length is 13 residues. CDR1 is DFQATT and CDR2 is SNEGSKA in the germline V gene (reference sequence). CDR3 sequence: CSATYSFGYEQYF. The CDR3, as DNA: TGCAGTGCTACTTACTCGTTCGGTTACGAGCAGTACTTC.

The chain combines TRBV29-1 with TRBJ1-2; possibly TRBD1 for D (6 bases). Trimming left V 7 bases short and J 8 bases short, with 23 bases between. CDR3 size: 14 residues. From germline, CDR1 is SQVTM and CDR2 ANQGSEA. CDR3 loop: CSAERQDGVRGYTF. In DNA form, the CDR3 reads TGCAGCGCAGAAAGACAGGATGGCGTGAGGGGCTACACCTTC.

This clonotype has just one count. The chain couples TRBV7-2 to TRBJ2-5, with 10 bases matching TRBD1. Trimming removed 4 bases from V and 4 bases from J; junction bases left unmatched: 9. The CDR3 is 16 amino acids. Germline CDR1 reads SGHTA; CDR2 reads FQGNSA. The CDR3 region has the DNA TGTGCCAGCAGCTCCTTTAGACAGGGGGCGGGAGAGACCCAGTACTTC. This sequence encodes CASSSFRQGAGETQYF.